The present T cell receptor beta chain was sequenced within a study of neurological immune-mediated disorders. TCRdb fed the 5' RACE reads into MiXCR, producing one record per CDR3 protein. The table shows roughly 76,000 distinct CDR3 sequences, with 3.2% occurring only once. This CDR3 contains 15 residues. The V and J ends lost 6 bases and 5 bases, in that order; junction bases with no gene match: 7. Germline V gene data show CDR1 as SGHRS and CDR2 as YFSETQ. There are many counts of this clonotype. The chain joins TRBV5-1 to TRBJ2-2; 10 bases match TRBD1. Sequences were obtained from PBMCs. This receptor was identified in a woman in her forties or fifties with multiple sclerosis. The CDR3 loop reads CASTLTGGYTGELFF. CDR3 in DNA: TGCGCCAGCACCCTGACAGGGGGCTATACCGGGGAGCTGTTTTTT.